This TCR beta chain was identified in a study of tumor and adjacent non-tumor tissue in lung cancer. With respect to this clonotype: Antigen specificity is unknown. An end of the junction differs from the germline gene, which may be a read error.

The study's findings and limits: In normal lung, the top 100 clones were significantly more dominant than in tumor.

CDR1 and CDR2 from the germline V gene are SQVTM and ANQGSEA. This CDR3 is 14 amino acids long. No cell sorting was done before RNA was extracted from the tissue. TCRbeta libraries were built with three rounds of nested PCR, modified from ARM-PCR. TCRdb recomputed calls from the multiplex PCR reads with MiXCR, one row per CDR3 protein. The sample yields 100,000 to 150,000 distinct CDR3 sequences, about 66% seen once. This clonotype was obtained from a man under 40 with non-small cell lung cancer. Source material: lung tumor tissue. This rearrangement joins TRBV29-1 to TRBJ2-7, with TRBD2 identical over 10 bases. CDR3 nucleotide sequence: TGCATCGTGGCCGGGACTAGCGAGAGTATCGAGCACTACTTC. It translates to CIVAGTSESIEHYF.